This paragraph covers one T cell receptor beta chain sequence. This clone has only a few counts. Its antigen is currently not known. No base qualities exist here, and no much larger clone lies one base off it. TCRbeta CDR3 regions were amplified from genomic DNA using the immunoSEQ Assay, a bias-controlled multiplex PCR. The original methods were these. Within the assay, amplification of reference gene primers was used to estimate how many nucleated cells each sample contained. To quantify the absolute abundance of each unique TCRbeta CDR3 rearrangement, sequence reads were collapsed and filtered. For each sample, productive Simpson clonality was calculated as the square root of Simpson's diversity index over productive rearrangements. TCRdb holds this immuneACCESS table with in-frame rearrangements only. Some clones are missing; in checked studies, unresolved V genes explain under half, and the rest has no known cause. V and J calls and clone size come straight from that table; D and trimming were deduced from the DNA. Recorded for this sample are roughly 230,000 clones; 70% to 90% of them occurred a single time. More than 6.5% of the sample is held by the ten biggest clonotypes.

Participants in the prospective study were aged roughly 18 to 100 years, lived in more than 20 United States geographic areas, and enrolled through a virtual design. Cohort assignment in the prospective study relied on participant-reported clinical history from a screening survey and a study questionnaire. Exposed participants had been in contact, within 2 weeks of entering the study, with a person who had a PCR-confirmed or clinician-diagnosed case of COVID-19. In the prospective study, mobile phlebotomists collected whole blood, serum and a nasopharyngeal or oropharyngeal swab from each participant. Additional blood draws and questionnaires over an approximately two-month period could optionally be provided by prospective study participants. Prospective study blood samples were shipped either frozen or at room temperature before DNA extraction. CDR1 and CDR2 (ENHRY, SYGVKD) derive from the germline V gene. The CDR3, cysteine through phenylalanine, is 15 amino acids long. The only DNA kept is the CDR3, 45 bases in frame from the first base. V has 6 bases trimmed and J has 2 bases trimmed; junction bases matching no gene number 2.

The sample is drawn from a study of blood T cell repertoires in COVID-19 (dated by TCRdb to 2018 to 2021). For the wider study: Collaborator samples came from the United States, Italy and Spain and covered acute and convalescent phases of COVID-19. Sample metadata almost always included a de-identified subject ID, COVID-19 status, age in years and sex. The samples were drawn from the first 160 participants of the ongoing ImmuneRACE study and from 950 to 1,500 subjects provided by 6 global collaborators. The repertoires were released in a freely available public database intended as a resource for research on the immune response to SARS-CoV-2. Where available, HLA class I and class II types were taken from metadata supplied by the sample provider and were not determined by assay-based typing. The dataset comprised deeply sampled blood TCRbeta repertoires from subjects exposed to, actively infected with, or recovered from COVID-19. The prospective study material was composed of cDNA or gDNA derived from T cells, B-cell-depleted T cells, or PBMCs.

The study at large found these results: Clinical and demographic metadata were provided uncurated, with the amount varying by source and participant.

The chain couples TRBV10-3 to TRBJ2-3; TRBD2 lines up with 13 middle nucleotides. The sequenced sample consisted of PBMCs or T cells enriched from blood (not recorded which). The TCR was taken from a woman in her forties or fifties who had been exposed to COVID-19. The sequenced DNA is TGTGCCATCAGAGGACTAGCGGGGGACACAGATACGCAGTATTTT. Translated, this gives CAIRGLAGDTDTQYF.